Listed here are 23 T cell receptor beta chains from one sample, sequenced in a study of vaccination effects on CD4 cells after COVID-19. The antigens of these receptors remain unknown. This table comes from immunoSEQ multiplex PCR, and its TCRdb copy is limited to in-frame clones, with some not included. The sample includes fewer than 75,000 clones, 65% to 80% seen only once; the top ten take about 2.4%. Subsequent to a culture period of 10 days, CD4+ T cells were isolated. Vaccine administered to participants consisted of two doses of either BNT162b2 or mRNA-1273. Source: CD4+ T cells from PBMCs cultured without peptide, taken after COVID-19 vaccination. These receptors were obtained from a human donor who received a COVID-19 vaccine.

CDR3 DNA: TGTGCCTGGAGTGTAATCACGAATTCACCCCTCCACTTT. It specifies CAWSVITNSPLHF. The chain links TRBV30 to TRBJ1-6; D gene unclear. The CDR3 covers 13 residues. Germline CDR1 and CDR2: GTSNPN and SVGIG (reference sequence). The V end lost 0 bases, the J end lost 7 bases, and 7 bases lay between the germline ends.

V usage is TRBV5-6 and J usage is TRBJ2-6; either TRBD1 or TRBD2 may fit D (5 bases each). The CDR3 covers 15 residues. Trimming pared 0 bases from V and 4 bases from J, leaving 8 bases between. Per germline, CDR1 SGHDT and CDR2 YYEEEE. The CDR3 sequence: CASSLGGAGANVLTF. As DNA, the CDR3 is TGTGCCAGCAGCTTGGGAGGGGCCGGGGCCAACGTCCTGACTTTC.

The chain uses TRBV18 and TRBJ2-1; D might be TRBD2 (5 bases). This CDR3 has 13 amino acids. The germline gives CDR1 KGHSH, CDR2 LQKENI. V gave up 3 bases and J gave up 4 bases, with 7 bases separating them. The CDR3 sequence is CASSPPGYNEQFF. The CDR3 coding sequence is TGTGCCAGCTCACCCCCGGGATACAATGAGCAGTTCTTC.

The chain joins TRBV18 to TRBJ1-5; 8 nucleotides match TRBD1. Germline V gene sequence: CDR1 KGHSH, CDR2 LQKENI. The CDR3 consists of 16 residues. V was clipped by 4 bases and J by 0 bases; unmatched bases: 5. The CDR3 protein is CASSQGTGSSNQPQHF. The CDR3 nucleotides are TGTGCCAGCTCACAGGGGACAGGTAGTAGCAATCAGCCCCAGCATTTT.

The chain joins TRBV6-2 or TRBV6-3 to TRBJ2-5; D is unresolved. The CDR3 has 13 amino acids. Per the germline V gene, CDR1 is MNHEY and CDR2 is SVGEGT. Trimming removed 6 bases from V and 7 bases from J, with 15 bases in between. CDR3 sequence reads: CASSPGPAATQYF. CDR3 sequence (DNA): TGTGCCAGCAGCCCCGGACCGGCTGCGACCCAGTACTTC.

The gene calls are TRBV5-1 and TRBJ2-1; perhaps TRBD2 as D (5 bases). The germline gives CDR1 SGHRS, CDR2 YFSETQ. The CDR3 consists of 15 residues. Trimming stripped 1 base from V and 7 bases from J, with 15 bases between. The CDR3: CASSLSSGIVNEQFF. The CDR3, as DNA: TGCGCCAGCAGCTTGTCCTCGGGGATTGTGAATGAGCAGTTCTTC.

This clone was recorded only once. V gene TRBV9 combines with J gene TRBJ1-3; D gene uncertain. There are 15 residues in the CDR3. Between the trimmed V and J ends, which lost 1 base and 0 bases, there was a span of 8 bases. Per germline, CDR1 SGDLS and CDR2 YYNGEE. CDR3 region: CASSVSIGSGNTIYF. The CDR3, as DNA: TGTGCCAGCAGCGTATCTATAGGCTCTGGAAACACCATATATTTT.

The CDR3 DNA is TGTGCCAGCAGTTACCTTACAGGGTATAGCAATCAGCCCCAGCATTTT. Translation gives CASSYLTGYSNQPQHF. The chain uses TRBV6-5 and TRBJ1-5, with a possible D match to TRBD1 (6 bases). V was shortened by 2 bases and J by 0 bases, with 11 bases between the two germline ends. This CDR3 has 16 residues. Germline loops: CDR1 MNHEY, CDR2 SVGAGI.

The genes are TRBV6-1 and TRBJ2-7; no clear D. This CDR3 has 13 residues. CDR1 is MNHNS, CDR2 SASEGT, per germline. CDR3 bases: TGTGCCAGCGGTGACACCCCCGGTTACGAGCAGTACGTC. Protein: CASGDTPGYEQYV.

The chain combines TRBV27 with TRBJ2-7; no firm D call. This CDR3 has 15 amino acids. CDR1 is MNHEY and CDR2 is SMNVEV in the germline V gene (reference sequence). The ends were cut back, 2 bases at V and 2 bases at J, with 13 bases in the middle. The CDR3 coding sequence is TGTGCCAGCAGTTTAAAAGGGATTTTTCCCTACGAGCAGTACGTC. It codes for CASSLKGIFPYEQYV.

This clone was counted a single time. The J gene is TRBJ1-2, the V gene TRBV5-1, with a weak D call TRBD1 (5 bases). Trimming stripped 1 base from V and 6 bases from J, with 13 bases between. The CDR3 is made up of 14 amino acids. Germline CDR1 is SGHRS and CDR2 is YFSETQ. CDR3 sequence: CASSLRGVEDGYTF. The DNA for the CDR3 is TGCGCCAGCAGCTTGAGAGGGGTGGAGGATGGCTACACCTTC.

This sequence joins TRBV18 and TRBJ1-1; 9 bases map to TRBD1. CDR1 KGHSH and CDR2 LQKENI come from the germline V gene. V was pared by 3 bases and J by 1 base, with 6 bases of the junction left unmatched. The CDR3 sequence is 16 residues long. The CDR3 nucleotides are TGTGCCAGCTCACCCATACAGGGGGCCGAGAACACTGAAGCTTTCTTT. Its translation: CASSPIQGAENTEAFF. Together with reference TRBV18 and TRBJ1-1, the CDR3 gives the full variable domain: NAGVMQNPRHLVRRRGQEARLRCSPMKGHSHVYWYRQLPEEGLKFMVYLQKENIIDESGMPKERFSAEFPKEGPSILRIQQVVRGDSAAYFCASSPIQGAENTEAFFGQGTRLTVV.

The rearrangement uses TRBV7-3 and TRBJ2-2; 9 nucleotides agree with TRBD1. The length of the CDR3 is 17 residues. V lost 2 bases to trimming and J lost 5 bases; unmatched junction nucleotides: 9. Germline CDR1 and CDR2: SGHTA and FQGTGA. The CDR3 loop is CASSLGPDRGGTGELFF. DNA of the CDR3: TGTGCCAGCAGCTTAGGGCCGGACAGGGGTGGGACCGGGGAGCTGTTTTTT.

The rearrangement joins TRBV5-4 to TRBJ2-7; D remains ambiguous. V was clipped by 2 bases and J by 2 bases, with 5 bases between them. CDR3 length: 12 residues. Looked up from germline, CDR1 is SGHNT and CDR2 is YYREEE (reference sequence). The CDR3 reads CASSLPPYEQYV. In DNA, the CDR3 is TGTGCCAGCAGCTTACCCCCCTACGAGCAGTACGTC.

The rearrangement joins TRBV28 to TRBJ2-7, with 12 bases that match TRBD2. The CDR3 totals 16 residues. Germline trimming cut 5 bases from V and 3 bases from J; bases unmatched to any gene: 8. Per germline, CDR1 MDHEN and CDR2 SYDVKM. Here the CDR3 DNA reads TGTGCCAGCAGTCCCGTTGAGACTAGCGGGGGCTACGAGCAGTACGTC. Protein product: CASSPVETSGGYEQYV.

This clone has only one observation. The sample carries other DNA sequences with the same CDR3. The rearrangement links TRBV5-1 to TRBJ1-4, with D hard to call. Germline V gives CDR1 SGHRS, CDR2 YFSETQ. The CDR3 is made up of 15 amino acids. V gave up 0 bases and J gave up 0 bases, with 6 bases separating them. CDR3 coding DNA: TGCGCCAGCAGCTTGGGCGGTGCAACTAATGAAAAACTGTTTTTT. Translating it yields CASSLGGATNEKLFF.

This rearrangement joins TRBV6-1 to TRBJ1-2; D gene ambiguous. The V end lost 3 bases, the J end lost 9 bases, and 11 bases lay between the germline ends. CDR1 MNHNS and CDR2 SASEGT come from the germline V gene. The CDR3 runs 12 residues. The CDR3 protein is CASSERLESYTF. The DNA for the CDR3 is TGTGCCAGCAGTGAGCGCCTCGAAAGCTACACCTTC.

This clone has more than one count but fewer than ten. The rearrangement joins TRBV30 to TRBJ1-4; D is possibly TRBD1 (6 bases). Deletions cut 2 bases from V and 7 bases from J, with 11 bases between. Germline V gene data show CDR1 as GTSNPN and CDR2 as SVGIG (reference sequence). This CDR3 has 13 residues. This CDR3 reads CAWSFGRGEKLFF. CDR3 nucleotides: TGTGCCTGGAGTTTCGGCAGGGGTGAAAAACTGTTTTTT.

CDR3 nucleotide sequence: TGTGCCAGCAGCCCTCGGGGAGGTGTGGGAAACACCATATATTTT. As protein: CASSPRGGVGNTIYF. The genes are TRBV7-9 and TRBJ1-3; D is uncertain. Trimming shortened V by 5 bases and J by 4 bases, and 15 bases separated the two germline ends. The germline V gene has CDR1 SEHNR and CDR2 FQNEAQ (reference sequence). The CDR3 runs to 15 residues.

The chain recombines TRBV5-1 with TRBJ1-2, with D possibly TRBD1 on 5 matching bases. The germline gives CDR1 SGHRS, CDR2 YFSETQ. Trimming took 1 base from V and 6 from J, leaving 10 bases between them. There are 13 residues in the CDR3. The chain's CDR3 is CASSLPGGDGYTF. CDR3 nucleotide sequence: TGCGCCAGCAGCTTGCCGGGGGGGGATGGCTACACCTTC.

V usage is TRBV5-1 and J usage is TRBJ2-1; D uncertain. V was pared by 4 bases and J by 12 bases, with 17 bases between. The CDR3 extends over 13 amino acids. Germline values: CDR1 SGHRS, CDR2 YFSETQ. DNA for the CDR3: TGCGCCAGCAGCCCCGCGCTAGATATATGGCAGTTCTTC. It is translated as CASSPALDIWQFF.

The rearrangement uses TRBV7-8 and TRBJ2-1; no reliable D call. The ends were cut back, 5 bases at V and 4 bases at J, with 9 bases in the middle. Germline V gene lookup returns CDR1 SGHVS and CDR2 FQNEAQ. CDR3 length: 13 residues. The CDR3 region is CASSPTEYNEQFF. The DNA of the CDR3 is TGTGCCAGCAGCCCCACAGAATACAATGAGCAGTTCTTC.

The CDR3 here is CASSFQLGEQYV. Written as DNA, the CDR3 is TGTGCCAGCAGCTTTCAATTAGGGGAGCAGTACGTC. The V gene is TRBV5-5, the J gene TRBJ2-7; D not certain. The V end lost 2 bases, the J end lost 7 bases, and 10 bases lay between the germline ends. Germline V gene data show CDR1 as SGHKS and CDR2 as YYEKEE (reference sequence). The CDR3 spans 12 residues.